This T cell receptor (beta chain) appears in the sequencing data of a study of T cells after yellow fever vaccination. TCRdb re-called the 5' RACE reads through MiXCR, storing one row per CDR3 protein. Of some 250,000 distinct CDR3 sequences detected, approximately 3.6% appear once; the ten largest clones hold about 19%. There are many counts of this clonotype. What it recognizes is unknown. Study-wide results and limits: Abundant bulk-derived clonotypes could contaminate FACS-sorted repertoires. After the booster, nearly 98% of CD4 and approximately 87% of CD8 primary-response clones were re-detected.

The source of this sequence is a young man who received the YFV17D yellow fever vaccine. The starting material was PBMCs, obtained 15 days after the yellow fever booster vaccination.

The CDR3 region has the DNA TGCGCCAGCAGTGAACCGGGACAGGGCTGGCCCCAGCATTTT. It is translated as CASSEPGQGWPQHF. The rearrangement joins TRBV10-2 to TRBJ1-5, with 9 bases matching TRBD1. This CDR3 spans 14 amino acids. CDR1 is WSHSY, CDR2 SAAADI, per germline. After removal of 3 bases from V and 9 bases from J, the junction contained 6 bases not matched to a gene.